Each of the 19 T cell receptor beta chains below was sequenced from the same sample in a study of shared clonotypes between healthy human individuals. Data came from immunoSEQ multiplex PCR; TCRdb stores just in-frame clones and leaves some out. This table holds approximately 1,000,000 clones, 60% to 80% found once. Sequenced sample: memory CD4+ T cells from PBMCs. Sample subset: CD45RA-negative fraction. Receptors were obtained from a man between 18 and 35 years old in good health. Some clones in this sample may be carry-over from other donors' samples.

The sample holds a few counts of this clone. The chain has TRBV7-3 and TRBJ2-5; TRBD2 agrees at 10 bases. The germline gives CDR1 SGHTA, CDR2 FQGTGA. V lost 5 bases to trimming and J lost 1 base; unmatched junction nucleotides: 7. There are 16 residues in the CDR3. This chain's CDR3 is CASSRTAGGPQETQYF. CDR3 nucleotides: TGTGCCAGCAGCCGAACAGCGGGAGGGCCCCAAGAGACCCAGTACTTC.

This clone was detected once. The rearrangement links TRBV7-2 to TRBJ2-1, with a weak D call TRBD1 (5 bases). With 1 base removed from V and 9 bases from J, the gap between germline ends came to 7 bases. Germline CDR1 SGHTA, CDR2 FQGNSA. The CDR3 covers 12 residues. The CDR3 sequence is CASSLVRGEQFF. CDR3 DNA: TGTGCCAGCAGCTTAGTAAGGGGTGAGCAGTTCTTC.

This clone showed up just a few times. This rearrangement joins TRBV6-6 to TRBJ2-4, with a weak D call TRBD2 (5 bases). CDR3 length equals 13 residues. Trimming pared 2 bases from V and 10 bases from J, leaving 12 bases between. CDR1 and CDR2 (germline): MNHNY, SVGAGI (reference sequence). In nucleotides, the CDR3 is TGTGCCAGCAGTTACCCTACACCGGGGATTCAGTACTTC. It codes for CASSYPTPGIQYF.

The chain joins TRBV18 to TRBJ2-7, with 7 bases matching TRBD2. The V and J ends lost 6 bases and 1 base, in that order; junction bases with no gene match: 9. The CDR3 covers 15 residues. From germline, CDR1 is KGHSH and CDR2 LQKENI. The CDR3, as DNA: TGTGCCAGCTCGACGGCGGGAGTGGGGTCCTACGAGCAGTACTTC. Protein sequence: CASSTAGVGSYEQYF. Variable domain in full (rest from reference TRBV18 and TRBJ2-7): NAGVMQNPRHLVRRRGQEARLRCSPMKGHSHVYWYRQLPEEGLKFMVYLQKENIIDESGMPKERFSAEFPKEGPSILRIQQVVRGDSAAYFCASSTAGVGSYEQYFGPGTRLTVT.

J is TRBJ1-1 and V is TRBV5-1, with D perhaps matching TRBD1 (5 bases). The CDR3 spans 14 residues. Trimming took off 4 bases at V and 1 base at J, with 11 bases between the two ends. The germline V gene has CDR1 SGHRS and CDR2 YFSETQ. The CDR3 DNA is TGCGCCAGCAGCCAGGGTGTCAAGAACACTGAAGCTTTCTTT. Translated: CASSQGVKNTEAFF.

The V gene is TRBV30, the J gene TRBJ2-1; 11 positions match TRBD1. The CDR3 runs 18 residues. With 2 bases clipped from V and 1 base from J, the junction kept 10 bases outside the gene matches. Per germline, CDR1 GTSNPN and CDR2 SVGIG (reference sequence). The CDR3 here is CAWSRGTGGRASYNEQFF. CDR3 in DNA: TGTGCCTGGAGTAGGGGGACAGGGGGTCGGGCGTCCTACAATGAGCAGTTCTTC.

This clone has only one observation. V is TRBV27 and J is TRBJ2-7; D not resolved. This CDR3 contains 16 residues. CDR1 MNHEY and CDR2 SMNVEV come from the germline V gene (reference sequence). V was pared by 0 bases and J by 0 bases, with 12 bases between. The CDR3 loop is CASSLSGVLPSYEQYF. Written as DNA, the CDR3 is TGTGCCAGCAGTTTATCTGGAGTACTTCCCTCCTACGAGCAGTACTTC.

The genes are TRBV7-3 and TRBJ2-1; D may correspond to TRBD1 or TRBD2 (5 bases each). CDR3 length: 16 amino acids. The germline V gene has CDR1 SGHTA and CDR2 FQGTGA. Deletions cut 1 base from V and 6 bases from J, with 16 bases between. CDR3 loop: CASSLRWGGPPNEQFF. The CDR3 coding sequence is TGTGCCAGCAGCTTAAGGTGGGGCGGGCCACCCAATGAGCAGTTCTTC.

This clone was counted a few times. The CDR3 sequence: CATSGQLYEQYF. CDR3 coding DNA: TGTGCCACGTCGGGACAGCTCTACGAGCAGTACTTC. This sequence joins TRBV25-1 and TRBJ2-7; 7 positions match TRBD1. Germline V gives CDR1 MGHDK, CDR2 SYGVNS. This CDR3 region has 12 residues. With V trimmed by 10 bases and J by 3 bases, 6 bases remained unmatched.

J is TRBJ1-3 and V is TRBV29-1; TRBD1 aligns across 9 bases. The germline CDR1 and CDR2 sequences are SQVTM and ANQGSEA. The junction had 5 bases not matched to a gene; V was cut back by 7 bases and J by 4 bases. This CDR3 region has 13 residues. The CDR3 here is CSAGQGTGNTIYF. The CDR3 nucleotides are TGCAGCGCTGGACAGGGGACGGGAAACACCATATATTTT.

This chain connects TRBV6-5 to TRBJ2-7, with TRBD2 as a possible D gene (5 bases). Trimming pared 4 bases from V and 5 bases from J, leaving 21 bases between. Per the germline V gene, CDR1 is MNHEY and CDR2 is SVGAGI. The CDR3 loop spans 16 amino acids. DNA for the CDR3: TGTGCCAGCAGTTCCCTAGCACGGACCCTAGGACACGAGCAGTACTTC. Protein: CASSSLARTLGHEQYF.

This clone has ten or more counts. The chain couples TRBV6-1 to TRBJ1-4; D uncertain. The CDR3 loop spans 14 amino acids. V was trimmed by 1 base and J by 11 bases, leaving 14 bases between them. Germline V CDR1 and CDR2: MNHNS, SASEGT. The CDR3 nucleotides are TGTGCCAGCAGTGAAGGGAGGGTTCTCGGGAAACTGTTTTTT. Its protein is CASSEGRVLGKLFF.

V is TRBV5-5 and J is TRBJ2-5; D uncertain. This CDR3 comprises 14 residues. The V end was cut by 0 bases, the J end by 1 base, with 7 bases between. Per the germline V gene, CDR1 is SGHKS and CDR2 is YYEKEE (reference sequence). As DNA, the CDR3 is TGTGCCAGCAGCTTGGGCCCGTTCCAAGAGACCCAGTACTTC. Its translation: CASSLGPFQETQYF.

As for this clone: At the DNA level, this CDR3 is encoded by other sequences in the same sample as well. This chain uses TRBV7-2 with TRBJ2-7; possibly TRBD2 for D (6 bases). The germline V gene has CDR1 SGHTA and CDR2 FQGNSA. Trimming removed 5 bases at V and 3 bases at J, with 14 bases between. This CDR3 contains 14 residues. Written as DNA, the CDR3 is TGTGCCAGCAGCCCCGGGACTGGTAACTACGAGCAGTACTTC. Amino acids: CASSPGTGNYEQYF.

The genes are TRBV7-9 and TRBJ2-1, with 13 bases identical to TRBD2. This CDR3 is built from 17 residues. V lost 4 bases, J lost 4 bases, and 7 bases stayed unmatched. The germline V gene has CDR1 SEHNR and CDR2 FQNEAQ (reference sequence). The CDR3 here is CASSSRTSGGIYNEQFF. For the CDR3, the DNA is TGTGCCAGCAGCTCAAGGACTAGCGGGGGAATTTACAATGAGCAGTTCTTC. The entire variable domain, with the rest obtained from reference TRBV7-9 and TRBJ2-1, is as follows: DTGVSQNPRHKITKRGQNVTFRCDPISEHNRLYWYRQTLGQGPEFLTYFQNEAQLEKSRLLSDRFSAERPKGSFSTLEIQRTEQGDSAMYLCASSSRTSGGIYNEQFFGPGTRLTVL.

The rearrangement joins TRBV6-1 to TRBJ1-5; maybe TRBD1 (6 bases). Trimming shortened V by 1 base and J by 7 bases, and 14 bases separated the two germline ends. Germline V gene data show CDR1 as MNHNS and CDR2 as SASEGT. The CDR3 length is 15 residues. CDR3: CASSEGYGGGQPQHF. Here the CDR3 DNA reads TGTGCCAGCAGTGAAGGATACGGGGGCGGGCAGCCCCAGCATTTT.

CDR3 DNA: TGTGCCAGCAGTTTCCGGCAGGGAGGCAATGGCTACACCTTC. Amino acids: CASSFRQGGNGYTF. V is TRBV6-5 and J is TRBJ1-2, with a weak D call TRBD1 (5 bases). Trimming shortened V by 4 bases and J by 6 bases, and 15 bases separated the two germline ends. CDR3 length: 14 residues. CDR1 MNHEY and CDR2 SVGAGI come from the germline V gene.

This chain connects TRBV4-3 to TRBJ2-3; D possibly corresponds to TRBD1 (6 bases). Germline V gene sequence: CDR1 LGHNA, CDR2 YSLEER. This CDR3 spans 15 amino acids. Deletions cut 4 bases from V and 0 bases from J, with 11 bases between. In DNA form, the CDR3 reads TGCGCCAGCAGCCTCAACAGGGATAGCACAGATACGCAGTATTTT. Encoded protein: CASSLNRDSTDTQYF.

This clone was detected a few times. The gene calls are TRBV7-9 and TRBJ2-7; D may match TRBD1 or TRBD2 (5 bases each). The V end was cut by 11 bases, the J end by 0 bases, with 8 bases between. The CDR3 loop spans 11 amino acids. Germline-derived CDR1 and CDR2 are SEHNR and FQNEAQ (reference sequence). CDR3 sequence: CASGPSYEQYF. DNA of the CDR3: TGTGCCTCGGGGCCCTCCTACGAGCAGTACTTC.